This T cell receptor beta chain is from a study of cytomegalovirus exposure and HLA in healthy donors. The table came from immunoSEQ multiplex PCR; TCRdb's copy has only in-frame clones and leaves some out. The sample holds some 310,000 clones; approximately 91% are singletons and the top ten take around 0.88%. This receptor was identified in a man in his thirties or forties in good health and CMV-seronegative. What was sequenced was PBMCs.

CDR3 DNA: TGTGCCAGCAGCTCCCGGGACAGAATATCCGATACGCAGTATTTT. Its protein is CASSSRDRISDTQYF. The V call is TRBV5-4, the J call TRBJ2-3, with 7 bases aligning to TRBD1. The CDR3 consists of 15 residues. The V gene's germline CDR1 is SGHNT and CDR2 YYREEE (reference sequence). V lost 3 bases, J lost 6 bases, and 10 bases stayed unmatched.